These 23 T cell receptor beta chains share one sample of origin, sequenced in a study of beta chain features in type 1 diabetes. Expressed TCRB transcripts were sequenced because the entire RNA isolate underwent reverse transcription. Libraries were prepared by immunoSEQ multiplex PCR; TCRdb keeps only in-frame clonotypes and omits some of them. The table includes approximately 470,000 clones, over 25% detected once. What was sequenced was naive CD4+ T cells from blood. The receptors shown here come from a man aged 18 to 35 in good health.

This clone turned up a few times. Other nucleotide sequences from this sample produce the same CDR3. The chain uses TRBV5-1 and TRBJ2-5, with 7 bases identical to TRBD1. The junction had 2 bases not matched to a gene; V was cut back by 4 bases and J by 2 bases. CDR3 length equals 13 residues. Per the germline V gene, CDR1 is SGHRS and CDR2 is YFSETQ. The CDR3 nucleotides read TGCGCCAGCAGCCGGGACAGTCAAGAGACCCAGTACTTC. The encoded protein is CASSRDSQETQYF.

The V gene is TRBV18, the J gene TRBJ2-7, with 8 bases that match TRBD2. The CDR3 length is 14 residues. Germline V gene data show CDR1 as KGHSH and CDR2 as LQKENI. After removal of 6 bases from V and 2 bases from J, the junction contained 6 bases not matched to a gene. The DNA of the CDR3 is TGTGCCAGCTCCCGAGTAGCGGGAACCTACGAGCAGTACTTC. Residues: CASSRVAGTYEQYF. Full variable domain (remainder filled in from reference TRBV18 and TRBJ2-7): NAGVMQNPRHLVRRRGQEARLRCSPMKGHSHVYWYRQLPEEGLKFMVYLQKENIIDESGMPKERFSAEFPKEGPSILRIQQVVRGDSAAYFCASSRVAGTYEQYFGPGTRLTVT.

This clone was observed a handful of times. The chain links TRBV29-1 to TRBJ2-3; TRBD2 aligns across 7 bases. This CDR3 is built from 13 residues. The trim removed 3 bases at V and 2 bases at J, leaving 2 bases unmatched. From germline, CDR1 is SQVTM and CDR2 ANQGSEA. The CDR3 nucleotides are TGCAGCGTTGATAGCGGGTTCACAGATACGCAGTATTTT. Translated: CSVDSGFTDTQYF.

This chain uses TRBV11-2 with TRBJ2-5; D uncertain. V gave up 1 base and J gave up 5 bases, with 8 bases separating them. The CDR3 sequence is 13 residues long. Germline CDR1 SGHAT, CDR2 FQNNGV. CDR3 DNA: TGTGCCAGCAGCTTAGGGATAATGGAGACCCAGTACTTC. Translating gives CASSLGIMETQYF.

The chain joins TRBV4-2 to TRBJ2-1, with 10 positions matching TRBD2. This CDR3 is 16 amino acids long. Germline V CDR1 and CDR2: LGHNA, YNFKEQ. J lost 0 bases, V lost 6 bases, and 5 bases had no gene match. The CDR3 reads CASREAGGSSYNEQFF. CDR3 coding DNA: TGTGCCAGCAGGGAAGCGGGAGGGAGCTCCTACAATGAGCAGTTCTTC.

This clone was seen only a few times. The chain employs TRBV28 and TRBJ2-4; 8 positions agree with TRBD2. Germline V CDR1 and CDR2: MDHEN, SYDVKM. With V trimmed by 8 bases and J by 9 bases, 3 bases remained unmatched. The CDR3 is 11 amino acids. The CDR3 nucleotides read TGTGCCAGCCGGGGGGGTGTCATTCAGTACTTC. Translating gives CASRGGVIQYF.

The gene calls are TRBV10-3 and TRBJ2-1; 7 positions agree with TRBD2. The CDR3 length is 16 residues. Germline V CDR1 and CDR2: ENHRY, SYGVKD. V dropped 0 bases and J dropped 4; count of bases not matched to a gene: 6. Written as DNA, the CDR3 is TGTGCCATCAGTGAGTCTCGCGGGAGAGGTTACAATGAGCAGTTCTTC. It specifies CAISESRGRGYNEQFF.

On this clone: The same CDR3 is also encoded by other DNA sequences in this sample. The genes are TRBV5-6 and TRBJ2-3; D is perhaps TRBD1 (5 bases). Germline loops: CDR1 SGHDT, CDR2 YYEEEE. This CDR3 region has 14 residues. V dropped 4 bases and J dropped 2 bases, with 11 bases sitting between them. CDR3: CASSLGHYTDTQYF. The CDR3 nucleotides are TGTGCCAGCAGCCTCGGACACTACACAGATACGCAGTATTTT.

The genes are TRBV25-1 and TRBJ1-1; no definite D call. The germline V and J ends were trimmed by 3 bases and 7 bases, with 9 bases remaining between them. The CDR3 has 12 amino acids. From germline, CDR1 is MGHDK and CDR2 SYGVNS. The CDR3 DNA follows: TGTGCCAGCAGTGAGGCCTACAGTGAAGCTTTCTTT. It translates to CASSEAYSEAFF. Looking up the rest from reference TRBV25-1 and TRBJ1-1 gives the full variable domain: EADIYQTPRYLVIGTGKKITLECSQTMGHDKMYWYQQDPGMELHLIHYSYGVNSTEKGDLSSESTVSRIRTEHFPLTLESARPSHTSQYLCASSEAYSEAFFGQGTRLTVV.

This clone was recorded once. This rearrangement joins TRBV30 to TRBJ2-1; D is perhaps TRBD2 (5 bases). CDR3 size: 15 residues. The germline V gene has CDR1 GTSNPN and CDR2 SVGIG (reference sequence). Trimming cost V 1 base and J 6 bases, with 16 bases left between them. The CDR3 nucleotides are TGTGCCTGGAGTGCCCGTCGGACTTTAGGCAATGAGCAGTTCTTC. Amino acid sequence: CAWSARRTLGNEQFF. Variable domain in full (rest from reference TRBV30 and TRBJ2-1): SQTIHQWPATLVQPVGSPLSLECTVEGTSNPNLYWYRQAAGRGLQLLFYSVGIGQISSEVPQNLSASRPQDRQFILSSKKLLLSDSGFYLCAWSARRTLGNEQFFGPGTRLTVL.

This rearrangement joins TRBV10-3 to TRBJ2-1; no firm D call. Between the trimmed V and J ends, which lost 0 bases and 6 bases, there was a span of 9 bases. Germline CDR1 reads ENHRY; CDR2 reads SYGVKD. The CDR3 contains 14 residues. CDR3 nucleotide sequence: TGTGCCATCAGTGAGTCGTCAGGCTCCAATGAGCAGTTCTTC. Its translation is CAISESSGSNEQFF.

The table lists this clone with a few counts. The chain joins TRBV7-2 to TRBJ2-3; a weak D match, TRBD2 (6 bases). The V end lost 1 base, the J end lost 2 bases, and 10 bases lay between the germline ends. Germline V lookup: CDR1 SGHTA, CDR2 FQGNSA. The CDR3 loop spans 15 amino acids. CDR3 sequence: CASSLVRGNTDTQYF. As DNA, the CDR3 is TGTGCCAGCAGCTTAGTACGGGGGAACACAGATACGCAGTATTTT.

This clone appeared a few times. DNA of the CDR3: TGTGCCTGGGGGACTACCGGCTACGAGCAGTACTTC. Translated: CAWGTTGYEQYF. The gene calls are TRBV30 and TRBJ2-7; 7 positions agree with TRBD2. J gave up 3 bases and V 5 bases, and 4 bases lay outside the gene matches. Germline V gives CDR1 GTSNPN, CDR2 SVGIG (reference sequence). The length of the CDR3 is 12 residues.

This clone was seen a few times. The V gene is TRBV29-1, the J gene TRBJ2-7; D not resolved. This CDR3 is 13 amino acids long. Germline V gene sequence: CDR1 SQVTM, CDR2 ANQGSEA. Trimming shortened V by 0 bases and J by 0 bases, and 6 bases separated the two germline ends. This CDR3 reads CSVEERGSYEQYF. DNA for the CDR3: TGCAGCGTTGAAGAGAGAGGCTCCTACGAGCAGTACTTC.

This chain connects TRBV9 to TRBJ2-3, with D perhaps TRBD2 (5 bases). This CDR3 contains 15 residues. CDR1 is SGDLS and CDR2 is YYNGEE in the germline V gene. V dropped 1 base and J dropped 4 bases, with 13 bases sitting between them. The CDR3 nucleotides are TGTGCCAGCAGCGTACCGGGAACTATGGCAGATACGCAGTATTTT. Protein sequence: CASSVPGTMADTQYF.

This sequence joins TRBV11-2 and TRBJ2-1; the D gene could be TRBD1 or TRBD2 (5 bases each). V was clipped by 4 bases and J by 6 bases, with 13 bases between them. From germline, CDR1 is SGHAT and CDR2 FQNNGV. CDR3 length: 14 amino acids. CDR3 sequence reads: CASSSTGTINEQFF. CDR3 nucleotide sequence: TGTGCCAGCAGCTCAACCGGGACCATCAATGAGCAGTTCTTC.

This clone has more than one count but fewer than ten. The J gene is TRBJ2-5, the V gene TRBV9; D is undetermined. Germline loops: CDR1 SGDLS, CDR2 YYNGEE. Trimming stripped 5 bases from V and 9 bases from J, with 17 bases between. This CDR3 region has 13 residues. CDR3 amino acids: CASSLDTHDAQYF. CDR3 DNA sequence: TGTGCCAGCAGTCTTGACACCCATGATGCCCAGTACTTC.

In this sample, this clone turned up a few times. CDR3 coding DNA: TGTGCCAGCGGTAGCGGGAGGGTAAATGAGCAGTTCTTC. Amino acid sequence: CASGSGRVNEQFF. The V call is TRBV21-1, the J call TRBJ2-1; TRBD2, as called in the table, went unchecked against the DNA. TRBV21-1 is recorded as a pseudogene. This CDR3 is built from 13 residues.

DNA of the CDR3: TGTGCCAGTAGTAGCCACGTCCTCGGCGAGCAGTACTTC. It translates to CASSSHVLGEQYF. The chain employs TRBV19 and TRBJ2-7; D remains unclear. This CDR3 has 13 residues. Germline V lookup: CDR1 LNHDA, CDR2 SQIVND (reference sequence). Trimming took 4 bases from V and 6 from J, leaving 13 bases between them.

This sequence joins TRBV7-9 and TRBJ2-1; 9 bases line up with TRBD2. Per germline, CDR1 SEHNR and CDR2 FQNEAQ (reference sequence). The CDR3 is 16 residues long. V shed 4 bases and J 3 bases; nucleotides not matched to a gene: 7. This chain's CDR3 is CASSSSGRRDYNEQFF. CDR3 sequence (DNA): TGTGCCAGCAGCTCCAGCGGGAGGAGGGACTACAATGAGCAGTTCTTC.

This chain uses TRBV7-3 with TRBJ2-5; 7 nucleotides match TRBD2. CDR1 is SGHTA and CDR2 is FQGTGA in the germline V gene. J gave up 5 bases and V 1 base, and 10 bases lay outside the gene matches. There are 16 residues in the CDR3. DNA for the CDR3: TGTGCCAGCAGCTTAAATATGCCGCAGGGAGGGGAGACCCAGTACTTC. Amino acids: CASSLNMPQGGETQYF. The full variable domain, rest sourced from reference TRBV7-3 and TRBJ2-5, is GAGVSQTPSNKVTEKGKYVELRCDPISGHTALYWYRQSLGQGPEFLIYFQGTGAADDSGLPNDRFFAVRPEGSVSTLKIQRTERGDSAVYLCASSLNMPQGGETQYFGPGTRLLVL.

This chain links TRBV5-1 with TRBJ2-5, with 9 bases that match TRBD2. The CDR3 extends over 13 amino acids. The germline V gene encodes CDR1 SGHRS and CDR2 YFSETQ. V lost 7 bases, J lost 5 bases, and 6 bases stayed unmatched. The CDR3 loop is CASGIAGVETQYF. The CDR3 DNA sequence: TGCGCCAGCGGGATAGCGGGAGTGGAGACCCAGTACTTC.

The chain links TRBV27 to TRBJ2-1; D might be TRBD1 (5 bases). V lost 4 bases, J lost 4 bases, and 11 bases lay in between. The length of the CDR3 is 14 residues. CDR1 and CDR2 from the germline V gene are MNHEY and SMNVEV (reference sequence). For the CDR3, the DNA is TGTGCCAGCAGTTCCTACGACAGATACAATGAGCAGTTCTTC. Encoded protein: CASSSYDRYNEQFF.